This T cell receptor beta chain is drawn from a study of T cell responses to AZD1222 COVID-19 vaccine. The V gene lost 5 bases and the J gene lost 7 bases, with 8 bases spanning the gap. CDR1 DFQATT and CDR2 SNEGSKA come from the germline V gene (reference sequence). This CDR3 is built from 11 residues. Repertoires were generated with immunoSEQ multiplex PCR, while TCRdb's copy carries only in-frame clones and drops some. The sample yields some 84,000 clones, 88% seen once. The source of this sequence is an adult in good health. The V gene is TRBV20-1, the J gene TRBJ1-4; D remains ambiguous. The material was peripheral blood, obtained on day 0 of AZD1222 vaccination. In DNA form, the CDR3 reads TGCAGTGCTGTAGGAGTTGAAAAACTGTTTTTT. Amino acids: CSAVGVEKLFF.